Given below is one T cell receptor (beta chain) in context. The record originates from a study of T cells in Graves' hyperthyroidism and ophthalmopathy. The CDR3 loop spans 12 amino acids. Germline V gene data show CDR1 as DFQATT and CDR2 as SNEGSKA (reference sequence). The junction had 7 bases not matched to a gene; V was cut back by 8 bases and J by 6 bases. The TCR beta CDR3 regions underwent amplification using RNA transcripts as the source. During a first-round RT-PCR of the TCR CDR3, the HTBI primer set was used. TCRdb re-called the multiplex PCR reads with MiXCR, one entry per CDR3 protein. The data contain about 400,000 distinct CDR3 sequences, approximately 14% of them seen just once; the ten biggest clones take up approximately 13%.

The sample consisted of blood. This TCR derives from a man between 18 and 29 years old with Graves' ophthalmopathy. The rearrangement links TRBV20-1 to TRBJ2-1, with 7 nucleotides matching TRBD2. The CDR3 coding sequence is TGCAGTTCCCGGGGGGAAACCAATGAGCAGTTCTTC. Encoded protein: CSSRGETNEQFF.